What follows is one T cell receptor beta chain and its context. No antigen is known for it. This specimen belongs to a study of CD8 T cells in ankylosing spondylitis. Quantitative barcoded 5'-RACE was used to prepare TCR beta libraries. One entry per CDR3 protein results from TCRdb running MiXCR on the 5' RACE reads. The table records under 950,000 distinct CDR3 sequences, about 20% of them present only once. Study outcomes and limitations: A motif in TCR beta, a set of roughly eight highly homologous variants, appeared characteristic of ankylosing spondylitis blood. There was reportedly significant enrichment of clones that were disease-linked in matched ankylosing spondylitis synovial fluid. Disease-linked clones, CD8+, were relatively rare in peripheral blood.

CDR3 length: 14 residues. Trimming at V came to 4 bases and at J to 6 bases, leaving 8 bases not matched to a gene. From germline, CDR1 is DFQATT and CDR2 SNEGSKA (reference sequence). The clonotype was recovered from a male donor with ankylosing spondylitis. V is TRBV20-1 and J is TRBJ2-1; TRBD2 aligns across 8 bases. Material: blood, either unsorted or a sorted T cell fraction (not recorded which). This chain's CDR3 is CSAIYIAGSNEQFF. The CDR3 bases are TGCAGTGCTATATACATAGCGGGGAGCAATGAGCAGTTCTTC.